These T cell receptor beta chains were read from a single sample in a study of regulatory T cells in long-lasting Graves disease. TCRdb ran MiXCR on the multiplex PCR reads and lists one entry per CDR3 protein. The data hold more than 400,000 distinct CDR3 sequences, with 15% to 20% observed a single time. Separately, the same data were catalogued under a study of T cells in Graves' hyperthyroidism and ophthalmopathy.

This specimen consisted of peripheral blood mononuclear cells (PBMCs), obtained at new diagnosis, from a patient treated with antithyroid drugs. The receptors here all came from a man aged 40-55 years with Graves disease. CDR3s include the opening cysteine and the closing phenylalanine or tryptophan. A D gene is named only where the DNA matches it firmly. Clone size appears in some rows only: once, few, many, or a class for an expanded clone.

>TRBV28|15|TRBJ2-5|TRBD1|few
CATAQGQYIAETQYF
TGTGCCACCGCCCAGGGACAGTACATCGCGGAGACCCAGTACTTC
>TRBV6-1|15|TRBJ2-7|TRBD1|many
CASTELGTGTYEQYF
TGTGCCAGCACTGAGCTCGGGACAGGGACCTACGAGCAGTACTTC
>TRBV24-1|16|TRBJ1-5|NA|few
CATSDLPTGPNQPQHF
TGTGCCACCAGTGATTTGCCTACAGGGCCCAATCAGCCCCAGCATTTT
>TRBV5-5|15|TRBJ1-4|NA|many
CASSLAGEGGEKLFF
TGTGCCAGCAGCTTGGCGGGAGAGGGAGGTGAAAAACTGTTTTTT
>TRBV20-1|16|TRBJ2-1|TRBD2|NA
CSASPPLAGIYNEQFF
TGCAGTGCTAGCCCCCCACTAGCGGGGATCTACAATGAGCAGTTCTTC
>TRBV30|14|TRBJ1-1|NA|many
CAWSERRENTEAFF
TGTGCCTGGAGTGAACGGCGGGAGAACACTGAAGCTTTCTTT
>TRBV24-1|16|TRBJ2-5|TRBD1|NA
CATSDNRDRPKETQYF
TGTGCCACCAGTGATAACCGGGACAGGCCAAAAGAGACCCAGTACTTC
>TRBV20-1|17|TRBJ2-1|NA|many
CSALDLSGRSSYNEQFF
TGCAGTGCTCTCGATCTTAGCGGTCGGAGCTCCTACAATGAGCAGTTCTTC
>TRBV5-1|14|TRBJ1-1|NA|few
CASSLDVGLTEAFF
TGCGCCAGCAGCTTGGATGTGGGTTTGACTGAAGCTTTCTTT
>TRBV5-1|15|TRBJ2-5|TRBD1|many
CASRSGTGVRETQYF
TGCGCCAGCAGGTCCGGGACAGGGGTGCGAGAGACCCAGTACTTC
>TRBV29-1|12|TRBJ1-2|NA|NA
CIIRRGSYGYTF
TGCATCATTCGTCGGGGGAGCTATGGCTACACCTTC
>TRBV6-1|17|TRBJ2-4|TRBD2|few
CASGTSGRAGAKNIQYF
TGTGCCAGCGGGACTAGCGGGAGGGCTGGGGCCAAAAACATTCAGTACTTC